The TCR beta chain described here comes from a study of a mutant IDH1 vaccine in newly diagnosed glioma. Overall study: Patients were pretreated with radiotherapy, temozolomide, or both, mostly both.

This clone was observed a few times. Time point indicated: baseline, week 1 (first vaccination visit). This sample's treatment: pre-vaccination baseline after standard-of-care therapy. The donor cohort comprised cases of new WHO grade 3 or 4 IDH1-mutant, ATRX-lost astrocytoma. The CDR3 runs to 11 residues. The germline V gene encodes CDR1 KGHSH and CDR2 LQKENI. V was trimmed by 2 bases and J by 6 bases, leaving 3 bases between them. TCRdb's copy holds only in-frame clones and misses some; the assay was immunoSEQ multiplex PCR. This sample yields about 96,000 clones, of which just under 80% are seen a single time; over 6.5% belongs to the top ten.

V usage is TRBV18 and J usage is TRBJ2-3; D is unresolved. The TCR sequence derives from a man aged 40-49 years with glioma. The sample in question was PBMCs, obtained from a glioma patient treated with radiotherapy, temozolomide or both. CDR3 in DNA: TGTGCCAGCTCACCAATGGATACGCAGTATTTT. Protein product: CASSPMDTQYF.